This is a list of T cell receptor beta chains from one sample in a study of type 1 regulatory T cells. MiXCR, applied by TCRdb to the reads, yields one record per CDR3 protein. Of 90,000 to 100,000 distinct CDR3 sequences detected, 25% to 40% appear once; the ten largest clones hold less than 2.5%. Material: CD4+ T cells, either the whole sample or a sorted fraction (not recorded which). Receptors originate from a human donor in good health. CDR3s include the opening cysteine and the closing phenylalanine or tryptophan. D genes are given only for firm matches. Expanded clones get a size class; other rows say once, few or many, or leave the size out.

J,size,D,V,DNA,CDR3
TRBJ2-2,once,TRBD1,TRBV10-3,TGTGCCACCAGTCAGTTCGACAGGGTGAACACCGGGGAGCTGTTTTTT,CATSQFDRVNTGELFF
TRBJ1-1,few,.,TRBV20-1,TGCAGTCCCACAGGGACGGGCACTGAAGCTTTCTTT,CSPTGTGTEAFF
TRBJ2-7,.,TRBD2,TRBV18,TGTGCCAGCTCACCCATACCGGGACTAGCGGCCAACTTGTCCTACGAGCAGTACTTC,CASSPIPGLAANLSYEQYF
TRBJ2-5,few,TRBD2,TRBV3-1,TGTGCCAGCAGCCAAGCGGGAGGGCCGTGGGAGACCCAGTACTTC,CASSQAGGPWETQYF
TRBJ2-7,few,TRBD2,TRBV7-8,TGTGCCAGCAGCCCTAGTCACCGGACTAGCGGGCCAAAATCCTACGAGCAGTACTTC,CASSPSHRTSGPKSYEQYF
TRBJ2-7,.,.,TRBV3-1,TGTGCCAGCAGCCAAGCGGGTTTCGAGCAGTACTTC,CASSQAGFEQYF
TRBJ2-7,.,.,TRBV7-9,TGTGCCAGCAGCTTAGAATTGGGCGAGCAGTACTTC,CASSLELGEQYF
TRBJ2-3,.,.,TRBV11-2,TGTGCCAGCAGCTTAGCGGAGTCCACGTCGGATACGCAGTATTTT,CASSLAESTSDTQYF
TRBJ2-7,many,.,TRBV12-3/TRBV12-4,TGTGCCAGCAGCCTGGAGGTAGCATCTCCCTACGAGCAGTACTTC,CASSLEVASPYEQYF
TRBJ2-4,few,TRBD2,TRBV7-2,TGTGCCAGCAGCTTAGTGGGGGGGAACATTCAGTACTTC,CASSLVGGNIQYF
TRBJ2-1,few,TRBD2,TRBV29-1,TGCAGCGTCCCATTTAGCGGGAGGTACTACAATGAGCAGTTCTTC,CSVPFSGRYYNEQFF
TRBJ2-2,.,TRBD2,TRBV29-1,TGCAGCATTAGCGGGAGGCAAACCGGGGAGCTGTTTTTT,CSISGRQTGELFF
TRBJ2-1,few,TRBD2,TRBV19,TGTGCCAGTAACCCAGCGGGAGCGGGGTTTGGTAAGCAGTTCTTC,CASNPAGAGFGKQFF
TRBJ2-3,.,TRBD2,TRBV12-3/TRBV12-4,TGTGCCAGCAGTTTGCGTAGGAGCGGGGGTACCACAGATACGCAGTATTTT,CASSLRRSGGTTDTQYF
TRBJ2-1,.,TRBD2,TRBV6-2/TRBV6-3,TGTGCCAGCAGGAGAGCGGGAGGGCCCAATGAGCAGTTCTTC,CASRRAGGPNEQFF